The T cell receptor (beta chain) under discussion was sequenced for a study of blood T cells in healthy people across ages. Findings and limits, study-wide: Per-million-T-cell TCR beta diversity fell roughly linearly with age. Versus aged donors, long-lived donors had higher diversity and more naive CD4+ cells.

The use of a sample-barcoded 5' primer and a J-beta primer mix characterized a second PCR of roughly 6 to 11 cycles. The template-switch adaptor, which had 12 random nucleotides, put a tag on each cDNA molecule. A single record per CDR3 protein comes from TCRdb applying MiXCR to the 5' RACE reads. The data show roughly 1,500,000 distinct CDR3 sequences, with about 35% seen just once and roughly 12% held by the top ten. Healthy Russian Caucasian donors spanned ages about 6 to 100 years. The V and J ends lost 3 bases and 5 bases respectively, with 22 bases between them. The CDR3 runs 17 residues. With respect to this clonotype: The target antigen is unknown.

J is TRBJ1-1 and V is TRBV12-3 or TRBV12-4; possibly TRBD1 for D (6 bases). Sequenced: blood. The receptor was isolated from a woman in her 30s in good health. CDR3 bases: TGTGCCAGCAGTTTTATCTACAATCAGGGGAGGGGAACTGAAGCTTTCTTT. Protein product: CASSFIYNQGRGTEAFF.